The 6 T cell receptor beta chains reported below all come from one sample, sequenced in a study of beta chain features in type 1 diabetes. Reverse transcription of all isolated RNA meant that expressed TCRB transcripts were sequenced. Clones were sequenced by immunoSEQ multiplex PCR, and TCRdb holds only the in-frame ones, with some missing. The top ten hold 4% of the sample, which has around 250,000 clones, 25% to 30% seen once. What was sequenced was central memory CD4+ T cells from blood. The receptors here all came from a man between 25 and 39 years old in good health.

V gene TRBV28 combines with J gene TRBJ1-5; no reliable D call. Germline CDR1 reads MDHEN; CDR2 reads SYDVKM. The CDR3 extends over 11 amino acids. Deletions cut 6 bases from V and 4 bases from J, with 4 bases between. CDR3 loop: CASSLNQPQHF. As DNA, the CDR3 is TGTGCCAGCAGCCTAAATCAGCCCCAGCATTTT.

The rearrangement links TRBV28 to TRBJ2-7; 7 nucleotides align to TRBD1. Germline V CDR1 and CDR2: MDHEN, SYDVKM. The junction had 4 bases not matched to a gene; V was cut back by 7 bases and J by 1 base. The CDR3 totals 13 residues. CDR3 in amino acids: CASNLGQSYEQYF. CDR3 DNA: TGTGCCAGCAACCTGGGACAGTCCTACGAGCAGTACTTC.

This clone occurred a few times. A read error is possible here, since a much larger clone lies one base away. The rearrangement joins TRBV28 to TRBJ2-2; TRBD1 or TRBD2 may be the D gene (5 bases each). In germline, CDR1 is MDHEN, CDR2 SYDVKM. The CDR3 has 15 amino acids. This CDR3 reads CARSPTGGRGGELFF. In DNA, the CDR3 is TGTGCCCGCAGTCCTACAGGAGGACGGGGCGGGGAGCTGTTTTTT.

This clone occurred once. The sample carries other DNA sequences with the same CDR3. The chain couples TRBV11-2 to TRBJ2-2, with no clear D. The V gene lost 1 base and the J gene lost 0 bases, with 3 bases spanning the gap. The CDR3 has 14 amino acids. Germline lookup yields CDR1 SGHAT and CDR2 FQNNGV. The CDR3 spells CASSLGANTGELFF. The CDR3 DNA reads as TGTGCCAGCAGCTTAGGGGCGAACACCGGGGAGCTGTTTTTT.

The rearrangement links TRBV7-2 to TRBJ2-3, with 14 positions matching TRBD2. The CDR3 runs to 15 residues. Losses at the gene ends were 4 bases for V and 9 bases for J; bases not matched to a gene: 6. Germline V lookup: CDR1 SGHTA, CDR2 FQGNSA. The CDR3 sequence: CASSSTGLAGVTQYF. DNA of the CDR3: TGTGCCAGCAGCTCAACGGGACTAGCGGGAGTAACGCAGTATTTT.

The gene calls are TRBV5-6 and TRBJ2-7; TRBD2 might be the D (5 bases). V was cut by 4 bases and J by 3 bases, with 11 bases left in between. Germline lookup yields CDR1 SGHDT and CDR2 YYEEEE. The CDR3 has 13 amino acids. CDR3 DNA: TGTGCCAGCAGCCTCCTAGCCGTCTACGAGCAGTACTTC. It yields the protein CASSLLAVYEQYF.